A selection of T cell receptor beta chains follows, all from one sample in a study of blood T cell repertoires in COVID-19. Only in-frame clones appear in the TCRdb table, and some are missing; sequencing was by immunoSEQ multiplex PCR. The table has fewer than 400,000 clones, over 85% seen once. The specimen was PBMCs or T cells enriched from blood (not recorded which). The receptors come from a woman in her 30s who had recovered from COVID-19. CDR3s include the opening cysteine and the closing phenylalanine or tryptophan. D genes are given only for firm matches. The size of a clone is reported for some rows only, either as once, few or many, or as a class for expanded clones.

d_call	v_call	j_call	clone_size	cdr3_aa	cdr3_nt
.	TRBV29-1	TRBJ2-7	.	CSVEVSGWEQYF	TGCAGCGTTGAAGTGTCAGGTTGGGAGCAGTACTTC
.	TRBV18	TRBJ1-5	.	CASSPGAREPQHF	TGTGCCAGCTCACCAGGAGCCCGGGAGCCCCAGCATTTT
TRBD2	TRBV6-5	TRBJ2-2	.	CAHGGRAFGELFF	TGTGCCCATGGCGGGAGGGCCTTCGGGGAGCTGTTTTTT
TRBD2	TRBV4-2	TRBJ2-7	.	CASSQSYPTSGSHEQYF	TGTGCCAGCAGCCAATCTTACCCGACTAGCGGGAGCCACGAGCAGTACTTC
TRBD2	TRBV10-3	TRBJ2-7	.	CAIMGTSDYEQYF	TGTGCCATCATGGGGACTAGCGACTACGAGCAGTACTTC
.	TRBV27	TRBJ2-1	.	CASRPLDRAYNEQFF	TGTGCCAGCAGACCGCTAGACAGAGCCTACAATGAGCAGTTCTTC
.	TRBV29-1	TRBJ2-3	once	CSVCESSTDTQYF	TGCAGCGTTTGCGAATCTAGCACAGATACGCAGTATTTT
.	TRBV18	TRBJ1-3	.	CASSPRASSGNTIYF	TGTGCCAGCTCACCGAGGGCCAGCTCTGGAAACACCATATATTTT
.	TRBV28	TRBJ1-5	.	CASTDSGFGQPQHF	TGTGCCAGCACCGATTCAGGGTTCGGGCAGCCCCAGCATTTT
.	TRBV3-1/TRBV3-2	TRBJ1-1	.	CASSLRDQNTEAFF	TGTGCCAGCAGCCTGCGGGACCAGAACACTGAAGCTTTCTTT
.	TRBV12-3/TRBV12-4	TRBJ1-3	.	CASSLGGTIYF	TGTGCCAGCAGTCTGGGGGGCACCATATATTTT
TRBD1	TRBV2	TRBJ1-5	.	CASSEEGQGNQPQHF	TGTGCCAGCAGTGAAGAGGGACAGGGAAATCAGCCCCAGCATTTT
.	TRBV2	TRBJ2-7	.	CASSGPREQGRGYEQYF	TGTGCCAGCAGTGGGCCGAGGGAACAGGGAAGGGGCTACGAGCAGTACTTC
TRBD1	TRBV12-3/TRBV12-4	TRBJ1-2	.	CASSMDRGFGYTF	TGTGCCAGCAGCATGGACAGGGGATTCGGCTACACCTTC
TRBD2	TRBV5-4	TRBJ2-5	.	CASSWASGSYQETQYF	TGTGCCAGCAGCTGGGCTAGCGGGTCGTACCAAGAGACCCAGTACTTC
TRBD2	TRBV2	TRBJ2-3	.	CAGSTSLSTDTQYF	TGTGCCGGTTCGACTAGCCTTAGCACAGATACGCAGTATTTT
.	TRBV7-8	TRBJ2-1	.	CASSLVRASIRNEQFF	TGTGCCAGCAGCTTAGTGCGGGCTTCAATTCGGAATGAGCAGTTCTTC
.	TRBV6-5	TRBJ2-2	once	CASRLKSNTGELFF	TGTGCCAGCAGACTGAAATCGAACACCGGGGAGCTGTTTTTT
TRBD2	TRBV3-1/TRBV3-2	TRBJ2-3	.	CASSKFPSGGSTDTQYF	TGTGCCAGCAGCAAGTTCCCTAGCGGGGGCAGCACAGATACGCAGTATTTT
TRBD2	TRBV7-3	TRBJ2-1	.	CASSLLPRTSGNNEQFF	TGTGCCAGCAGCCTACTCCCCCGGACTAGCGGAAACAATGAGCAGTTCTTC
TRBD1	TRBV5-4	TRBJ1-2	.	CASSLAGTGSDGYTF	TGTGCCAGCAGCTTGGCCGGGACAGGCTCCGATGGCTACACCTTC
TRBD1	TRBV19	TRBJ1-2	.	CASDNRGQGRSNYGYTF	TGTGCCAGCGATAACCGAGGACAGGGCCGTTCTAACTATGGCTACACCTTC
.	TRBV7-2	TRBJ2-2	.	CASTASGVNTGELFF	TGTGCCAGCACCGCTTCGGGGGTGAACACCGGGGAGCTGTTTTTT
.	TRBV30	TRBJ1-4	.	CAWKTQGGEKLFF	TGTGCCTGGAAGACGCAGGGCGGTGAAAAACTGTTTTTT
TRBD1	TRBV18	TRBJ2-7	.	CASSPPGQGRMDEQYF	TGTGCCAGCTCACCACCGGGACAGGGTCGTATGGACGAGCAGTACTTC
.	TRBV30	TRBJ1-2	.	CAWEQGRNGYTF	TGTGCCTGGGAACAGGGTAGGAATGGCTACACCTTC
.	TRBV29-1	TRBJ1-2	once	CGGGGNSYGYTF	TGCGGGGGAGGAGGGAACTCCTATGGCTACACCTTC
.	TRBV28	TRBJ1-5	few	CASSLRAGESNQPQHF	TGTGCCAGCAGTTTAAGGGCGGGGGAAAGCAATCAGCCCCAGCATTTT
.	TRBV2	TRBJ2-7	.	CASSFDRLLSYEQYF	TGTGCCAGCAGTTTTGACAGATTACTCTCCTACGAGCAGTACTTC
TRBD1	TRBV4-1	TRBJ1-2	.	CASSPLTGVGTYTF	TGCGCCAGCAGCCCCTTAACAGGGGTGGGAACCTACACCTTC
.	TRBV5-4	TRBJ1-2	.	CASQDRTNYGYTF	TGTGCCAGCCAGGACAGAACTAACTATGGCTACACCTTC
TRBD2	TRBV4-2	TRBJ2-1	.	CASSQPEAGGLNEQFF	TGTGCCAGCAGCCAACCAGAAGCGGGAGGGCTAAATGAGCAGTTCTTC
.	TRBV14	TRBJ2-1	.	CASSQDNYNEQFF	TGTGCCAGCAGCCAAGATAACTACAATGAGCAGTTCTTC
.	TRBV6-5	TRBJ2-7	.	CASSYSSTTSHYEQYF	TGTGCCAGCAGTTACTCGTCCACGACATCTCACTACGAGCAGTACTTC
.	TRBV7-2	TRBJ1-1	.	CASSPGVQLNTEAFF	TGTGCCAGCAGCCCAGGGGTGCAGCTGAACACTGAAGCTTTCTTT
TRBD1	TRBV15	TRBJ2-3	.	CATSGQGDTDTQYF	TGTGCCACCAGTGGACAGGGGGACACAGATACGCAGTATTTT
.	TRBV2	TRBJ2-2	.	CASRRDRNTGELFF	TGTGCCAGCCGCCGAGACAGAAACACCGGGGAGCTGTTTTTT
.	TRBV7-3	TRBJ2-2	.	CASSLDPLATGELFF	TGTGCCAGCAGCTTAGACCCCTTAGCTACCGGGGAGCTGTTTTTT
TRBD1	TRBV6-1	TRBJ2-3	few	CASSDPGTGRQYF	TGTGCCAGCAGTGACCCCGGGACAGGTCGGCAGTATTTT
.	TRBV19	TRBJ1-5	.	CASTPWGGAGRPQHF	TGTGCCAGTACTCCCTGGGGGGGGGCTGGGAGACCCCAGCATTTT
.	TRBV5-1	TRBJ1-4	.	CASSSGPLAGEKLFF	TGCGCCAGCAGCTCGGGACCGCTGGCGGGGGAAAAACTGTTTTTT
TRBD1	TRBV13	TRBJ2-4	.	CASSRRQGTSAKNIQYF	TGTGCCAGCAGCCGGCGACAGGGTACCTCGGCCAAAAACATTCAGTACTTC